This is a list of T cell receptor beta chains from one sample in a study of response to subunit inactivated influenza vaccine. TCRdb passed the RT-PCR reads through MiXCR, listing each CDR3 protein once. The table lists 550,000 to 650,000 distinct CDR3 sequences, about 11% of them singletons. This sample comprised PBMCs from blood, obtained on the day of vaccination. These receptors were taken from a man aged 50-59 years who received an inactivated influenza vaccine. CDR3s leave out the opening cysteine and the closing phenylalanine or tryptophan.

v_gene: TRBV7-9; j_gene: TRBJ1-1; len: 10; CDR3aa: ASSPPDPEAF
v_gene: TRBV20-1; j_gene: TRBJ2-7; len: 11; CDR3aa: SARQWSSYEQY
v_gene: TRBV12-3/TRBV12-4; j_gene: TRBJ2-5; len: 12; CDR3aa: ASSQLTGKETQY
v_gene: TRBV12-3/TRBV12-4; j_gene: TRBJ2-5; len: 12; CDR3aa: ARLSGGADETQY
v_gene: TRBV4-1; j_gene: TRBJ1-1; len: 11; CDR3aa: ASSHLANTEAF
v_gene: TRBV9; j_gene: TRBJ2-5; len: 13; CDR3aa: ASSETSGSQETQY
v_gene: TRBV12-3/TRBV12-4; j_gene: TRBJ2-5; len: 11; CDR3aa: ASSTTNQETQY
v_gene: TRBV5-1; j_gene: TRBJ1-6; len: 14; CDR3aa: ASTLTGTAYNSPLH
v_gene: TRBV10-3; j_gene: TRBJ2-7; len: 12; CDR3aa: AISEGAGAYEQY
v_gene: TRBV5-1; j_gene: TRBJ2-1; len: 12; CDR3aa: ASSRGPANNEQF
v_gene: TRBV7-3; j_gene: TRBJ2-4; len: 16; CDR3aa: ASSPPWDRGRPKNIQY
v_gene: TRBV2; j_gene: TRBJ2-7; len: 13; CDR3aa: ASLKGQGSSYEQY
v_gene: TRBV11-2; j_gene: TRBJ2-1; len: 13; CDR3aa: ASSLLYGPRDEQF
v_gene: TRBV7-9; j_gene: TRBJ1-5; len: 12; CDR3aa: ASSLEGFDQPQH
v_gene: TRBV7-2; j_gene: TRBJ2-7; len: 13; CDR3aa: ASSPAGFSSYEQY
v_gene: TRBV9; j_gene: TRBJ2-2; len: 16; CDR3aa: ASSVVSRGAPNTGELF
v_gene: TRBV3-1; j_gene: TRBJ2-1; len: 14; CDR3aa: ASSQVGLATYNEQF
v_gene: TRBV15; j_gene: TRBJ2-1; len: 10; CDR3aa: ATSRDTGDKF
v_gene: TRBV7-2; j_gene: TRBJ2-3; len: 12; CDR3aa: ASGGSTHMGTQY
v_gene: TRBV4-3; j_gene: TRBJ2-1; len: 14; CDR3aa: ASSRNRDRGRDEQF
v_gene: TRBV20-1; j_gene: TRBJ1-5; len: 12; CDR3aa: SARVGHSNQPQH
v_gene: TRBV20-1; j_gene: TRBJ2-3; len: 12; CDR3aa: SASPAASTDTQY
v_gene: TRBV4-2; j_gene: TRBJ2-3; len: 13; CDR3aa: ASSQGGLAADTQY
v_gene: TRBV5-1; j_gene: TRBJ2-7; len: 10; CDR3aa: ASSVGTYEQY
v_gene: TRBV6-2/TRBV6-3; j_gene: TRBJ1-1; len: 13; CDR3aa: ASSYLRGLNTEAF
v_gene: TRBV5-1; j_gene: TRBJ1-1; len: 12; CDR3aa: ASSLRQGAIEAF
v_gene: TRBV4-3; j_gene: TRBJ1-6; len: 12; CDR3aa: ASRRTGDNSPLH
v_gene: TRBV12-3/TRBV12-4; j_gene: TRBJ2-1; len: 16; CDR3aa: ASSFKCRTSGRCNEQF
v_gene: TRBV7-9; j_gene: TRBJ1-2; len: 13; CDR3aa: ASSARDTLNYGYT
v_gene: TRBV5-6; j_gene: TRBJ1-1; len: 13; CDR3aa: ASSLVGLSNTEAF
v_gene: TRBV20-1; j_gene: TRBJ1-5; len: 16; CDR3aa: SATGDRGSFLSNQPQH
v_gene: TRBV6-2/TRBV6-3; j_gene: TRBJ2-1; len: 14; CDR3aa: ASSYAPGRIYNEQF
v_gene: TRBV5-1; j_gene: TRBJ2-1; len: 13; CDR3aa: ASSLGTSDSNEQF
v_gene: TRBV7-2; j_gene: TRBJ2-1; len: 15; CDR3aa: ASSFRRGGRTGNEQF
v_gene: TRBV7-2; j_gene: TRBJ2-1; len: 15; CDR3aa: ASSHPGLPSSYNEQF
v_gene: TRBV4-3; j_gene: TRBJ2-1; len: 13; CDR3aa: ASSQDGGRDNEQF